The rows below give T cell receptor beta chains drawn from one sample of a study of T cell repertoires in cytomegalovirus infection. Their cognate antigens are unknown. TCRdb redid the calling of the reads with MiXCR, one entry per CDR3 protein. Seen here are hundreds of thousands of distinct CDR3 sequences, 33% observed once, and the top ten hold 18%. The sequencing here drew on cultured PBMCs, taken from culture after CMV antigen stimulation. The receptors shown here come from a human donor in good health (CMV status not recorded). Some clones in this sample may be carry-over from other donors' samples. Both conserved end residues are part of each CDR3. A D gene is named only where the DNA matches it firmly. Expanded clones are given a class, and other clones once, few, many or no size at all.

d_gene,v_gene,j_gene,abundance,CDR3nt,CDR3aa
-,TRBV12-3/TRBV12-4,TRBJ2-4,few,TGTGCCAGCAGTTTCGCCAAAAACATTCAGTACTTC,CASSFAKNIQYF
-,TRBV2,TRBJ1-4,once,TGTGCCAGCGGGACCCAACAGGCAAATAATGAAAAACTGTTTTTT,CASGTQQANNEKLFF
-,TRBV12-3/TRBV12-4,TRBJ2-1,-,TGTGCCAGCTCCCTTAGGGCCAGGGGGGCGTACAATGAGCAGTTCTTC,CASSLRARGAYNEQFF
TRBD1,TRBV7-9,TRBJ1-1,many,TGTGCCAGCAGCTTAGGGGGGACAGGCAAACCCCCTCTTCGGGCTTTCTTT,CASSLGGTGKPPLRAFF
-,TRBV7-2,TRBJ1-1,many,TGTGCCAGCAGCTTAGCGGTCCGACAGCCGAACACTGAAGCTTTCTTT,CASSLAVRQPNTEAFF
TRBD1,TRBV5-1,TRBJ2-6,-,TGCGCCAGCAGCTTTACCAGGGGGACCGGGGCCAACGTCCTGACTTTC,CASSFTRGTGANVLTF
-,TRBV7-9,TRBJ2-7,-,TGTGCCAGCAGCGAGGTTCTATACGAGCAGTACTTC,CASSEVLYEQYF
-,TRBV6-1,TRBJ2-1,-,TGTGCCAGCAGTACCGCGGGGGAGCAGTTCTTC,CASSTAGEQFF
-,TRBV27,TRBJ2-2,-,TGTGCCAGCAGTTTATTGGGATTCTCCGGGGAGCTGTTTTTT,CASSLLGFSGELFF
TRBD1,TRBV4-1,TRBJ2-3,-,TGCGCCAGCAGTCGAACAGGGGGAGCTAGCACAGATACGCAGTATTTT,CASSRTGGASTDTQYF
TRBD1,TRBV11-2,TRBJ2-5,-,TGTGCCAGCAGCTTAGTGGCAGGGGGCACAGAGACCCAGTACTTC,CASSLVAGGTETQYF
TRBD2,TRBV2,TRBJ2-1,few,TGTGCCAGCAGGCCAGCGGGAGTTCTCTACAATGAGCAGTTCTTC,CASRPAGVLYNEQFF
-,TRBV7-9,TRBJ1-2,few,TGTGCCAGCAGCTTAGCGACACTGACTAGGGGCTACACCTTC,CASSLATLTRGYTF
-,TRBV5-4,TRBJ1-1,few,TGTGCCAGCAGCTTGGCTTCTGGGCCGGGGACTGAAGCTTTCTTT,CASSLASGPGTEAFF